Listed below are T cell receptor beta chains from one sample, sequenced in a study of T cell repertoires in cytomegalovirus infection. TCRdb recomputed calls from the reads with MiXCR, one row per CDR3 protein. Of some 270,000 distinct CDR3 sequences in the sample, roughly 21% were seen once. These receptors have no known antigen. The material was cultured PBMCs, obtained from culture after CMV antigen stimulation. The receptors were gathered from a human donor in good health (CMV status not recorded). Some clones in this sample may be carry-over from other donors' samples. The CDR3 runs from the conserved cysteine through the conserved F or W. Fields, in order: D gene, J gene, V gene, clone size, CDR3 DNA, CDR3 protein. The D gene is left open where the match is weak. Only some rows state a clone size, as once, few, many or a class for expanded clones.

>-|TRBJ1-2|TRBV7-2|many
TGTGCCAGCAGCTTAGGAACAGTGATGACTAACTATGGCTACACCTTC
CASSLGTVMTNYGYTF
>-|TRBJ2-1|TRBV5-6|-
TGTGCCAGCAAGGTCTTTGGGGATGAGCAGTTCTTC
CASKVFGDEQFF
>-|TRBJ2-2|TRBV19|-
TGTGCCAGTAGTTCCCAAGTGGGCACAGGGGAGCTGTTTTTT
CASSSQVGTGELFF
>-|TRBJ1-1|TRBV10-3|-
TGTGCCATCTCGACGCCGGGAATATCTACTGAAGCTTTCTTT
CAISTPGISTEAFF
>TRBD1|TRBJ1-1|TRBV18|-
TGTGCCAGCTCCCCACAGGGGCCGGGCACTGAAGCTTTCTTT
CASSPQGPGTEAFF
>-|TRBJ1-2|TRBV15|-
TGTGCCACCAGCTTTGGCGCGGCCGGAGGCTACACCTTC
CATSFGAAGGYTF
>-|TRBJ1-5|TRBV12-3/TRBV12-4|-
TGTGCCAGCAGTTTTAAGGGTAATCAGCCCCAGCATTTT
CASSFKGNQPQHF
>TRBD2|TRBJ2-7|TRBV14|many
TGTGCCAGCAGCCAGGTTTCGGGTGCGCTAGCGGGAGGAATCTCTTCCTACGAGCAGTACTTC
CASSQVSGALAGGISSYEQYF
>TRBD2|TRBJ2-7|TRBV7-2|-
TGTGCCAGCAGCTTAGGGGGAACTAGCGGGAGATACGAGCAGTACTTC
CASSLGGTSGRYEQYF
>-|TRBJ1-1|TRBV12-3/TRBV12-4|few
TGTGCCAGCAGTTTAAGAGAGGGGAACACTGAAGCTTTCTTT
CASSLREGNTEAFF
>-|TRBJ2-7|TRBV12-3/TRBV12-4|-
TGTGCCAGCAGTTTTCGAGGGTATTACGAGCAGTACTTC
CASSFRGYYEQYF
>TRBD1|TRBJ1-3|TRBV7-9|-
TGTGCCAGCAGCCCCGGACAGGGGGAGTACTCTGGAAACACCATATATTTT
CASSPGQGEYSGNTIYF
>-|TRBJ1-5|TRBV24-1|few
TGTGCCACCCTGGAGGGGGTCAATCAGCCCCAGCATTTT
CATLEGVNQPQHF
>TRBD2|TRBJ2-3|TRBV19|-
TGTGCCAGTAATTCTCCACTAGCGGGGAACACAGATACGCAGTATTTT
CASNSPLAGNTDTQYF
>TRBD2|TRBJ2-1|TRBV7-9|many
TGTGCCAGCAGCCCACGCCCGGGACTAGCTAACAATGAGCAGTTCTTC
CASSPRPGLANNEQFF
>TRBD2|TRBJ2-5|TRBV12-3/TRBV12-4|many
TGTGCCAGCAGTTTAGCGCTCGGGACTAGCGGGAGGGTCACGGAGACCCAGTACTTC
CASSLALGTSGRVTETQYF
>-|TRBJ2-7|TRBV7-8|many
TGTGCCAGCAGCTTAGGACAGAGCTCCTACGAGCAGTACTTC
CASSLGQSSYEQYF
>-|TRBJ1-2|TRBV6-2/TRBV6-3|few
TGTGCCAGCGGCAGGAGCGACTATGGCTACACCTTC
CASGRSDYGYTF
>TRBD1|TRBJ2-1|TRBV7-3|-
TGTGCCAGCAGCTTAAAATGGAGGGACAGGGCGGAGAATGAGCAGTTCTTC
CASSLKWRDRAENEQFF
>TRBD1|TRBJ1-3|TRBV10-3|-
TGTTCCATCAACCGGGACAGGGATTCTGGAAACACCATATATTTT
CSINRDRDSGNTIYF
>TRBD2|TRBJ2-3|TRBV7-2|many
TGTGCCAGCAGCTTAAATATAGGGACTAGCGGGGCAAGCACAGATACGCAGTATTTT
CASSLNIGTSGASTDTQYF
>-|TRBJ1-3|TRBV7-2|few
TGTGCCAGCAGTCCCTGGGGAGTGGGTGGAAACACCATATATTTT
CASSPWGVGGNTIYF
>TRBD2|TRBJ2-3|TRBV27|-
TGTGCCAGCAGTTCGGGACTAGCGGGGGGGTACGATACGCAGTATTTT
CASSSGLAGGYDTQYF
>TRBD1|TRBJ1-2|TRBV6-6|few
TGTGCCAGCAGTGGGTGGACAGGGGGCATTTCTAGCCCCTATGGCTACACCTTC
CASSGWTGGISSPYGYTF
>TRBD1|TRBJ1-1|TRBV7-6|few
TGTGCCAGCAGCGGACAGGGGCTCTCTTACACTGAAGCTTTCTTT
CASSGQGLSYTEAFF
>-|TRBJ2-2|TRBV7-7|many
TGTGCTAGCAGCTTAGAGGTTAGCAGTTCGAACACCGGGGAGCTGTTTTTT
CASSLEVSSSNTGELFF
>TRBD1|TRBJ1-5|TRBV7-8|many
TGTGCCAGCAGCTTTGGACAGGGGGGCCAGCCCCAGCATTTT
CASSFGQGGQPQHF
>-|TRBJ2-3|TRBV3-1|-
TGTGCCAGCAGCCAAACAATGGTTAGCGCAGATACGCAGTATTTT
CASSQTMVSADTQYF
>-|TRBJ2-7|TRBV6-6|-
TGTGCCAGCAGTACCAGGGGACGCTACAAGCAGTACTTC
CASSTRGRYKQYF
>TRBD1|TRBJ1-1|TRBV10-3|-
TGTGCCATCAGTGGCCCGGGACAGGATCACACTGAAGCTTTCTTT
CAISGPGQDHTEAFF
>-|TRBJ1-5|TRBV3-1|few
TGTGCCAGCAGCCAAGGTAGGCAGGGAAATCAGCCCCAGCATTTT
CASSQGRQGNQPQHF
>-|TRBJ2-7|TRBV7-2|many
TGTGCCAGCAGCTTGACCTTGGCCAGCGGAGCCTACGAGCAGTACTTC
CASSLTLASGAYEQYF
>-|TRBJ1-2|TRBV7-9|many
TGTGCCAGCAGCTTACAGGGAAGCTACACCTTC
CASSLQGSYTF
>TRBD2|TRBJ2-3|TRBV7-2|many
TGTGCCAGCAGCTTAAACGGAGCGGGAGCAGATACGCAGTATTTT
CASSLNGAGADTQYF
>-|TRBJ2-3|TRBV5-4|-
TGTGCCAGCAGCTTCGCCGGGGCCCTGGCTTTAGATACGCAGTATTTT
CASSFAGALALDTQYF
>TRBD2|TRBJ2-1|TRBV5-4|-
TGTGCCAGCAGCCATACCGGGACTAGCGCCTACAATGAGCAGTTCTTC
CASSHTGTSAYNEQFF
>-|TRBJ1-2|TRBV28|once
TGTGCCAGCAGTTTAACCGGGACGTATGGCTACACCTTC
CASSLTGTYGYTF
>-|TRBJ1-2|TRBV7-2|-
TGTGCCAGCAGCTTAGTCCCAGGGGATGGCTACACCTTC
CASSLVPGDGYTF
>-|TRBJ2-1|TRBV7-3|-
TGTGCCAGCAGCCCCAGCCCGAGCTCCTACAATGAGCAGTTCTTC
CASSPSPSSYNEQFF
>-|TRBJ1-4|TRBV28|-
TGTGCCAGCACCGAGAGGCCGGGGAAGGAAAAACTGTTTTTT
CASTERPGKEKLFF
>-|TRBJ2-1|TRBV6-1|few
TGTGCCAGCAGGGGGGGGCCCCAGCAGTTCTTC
CASRGGPQQFF
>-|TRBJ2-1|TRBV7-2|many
TGTGCCAGCAGCTTAGCGCGTGGGGAGCAGTTCTTC
CASSLARGEQFF
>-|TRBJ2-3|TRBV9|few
TGTGCCAGCACAGCAGCGGTCACCACAGATACGCAGTATTTT
CASTAAVTTDTQYF
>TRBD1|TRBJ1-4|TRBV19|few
TGTGCCAGTATCCCCGGGGACAGAGATAATGAAAAACTGTTTTTT
CASIPGDRDNEKLFF
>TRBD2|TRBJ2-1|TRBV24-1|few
TGTGCCACCAGTGATACTCCAACTAGCGGGAGGGCCGCATACAATGAGCAGTTCTTC
CATSDTPTSGRAAYNEQFF
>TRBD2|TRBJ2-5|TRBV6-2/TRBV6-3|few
TGTGCCAGCAGTTACCGGCGGGAGCCCCACCCCGAGACCCAGTACTTC
CASSYRREPHPETQYF
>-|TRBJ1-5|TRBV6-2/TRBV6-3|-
TGTGCCAGCAGTTACGCGGGGTCTCGGCCCCAGCATTTT
CASSYAGSRPQHF
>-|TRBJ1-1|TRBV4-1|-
TGCGCCAGCGGTCCGACAGATACAAGAATCAACACTGAAGCTTTCTTT
CASGPTDTRINTEAFF